A single TCR beta chain is shown here with its context. Its target is not known. The repertoire was sequenced with immunoSEQ multiplex PCR; TCRdb's copy has only in-frame clones and lacks some. In the table there are 14,000 to 15,000 clones, about 70% of which are singletons. This sample stems from a study of radiotherapy plus CTLA-4 blockade in lung cancer. CDR3 length: 14 amino acids. The V gene's germline CDR1 is MGHRA and CDR2 YSYEKL. Losses at the gene ends were 1 base for V and 4 bases for J; bases not matched to a gene: 3. Participants had chemo-refractory metastatic non-small-cell lung cancer and were treated with focal radiation plus ipilimumab CTLA-4 blockade. Study outcomes and limitations: Radiotherapy with ipilimumab was followed by blood expansion of tumor-derived clones. Early blood T cell clone dynamics, with interferon-beta, were reported to best predict response.

The gene calls are TRBV4-1 and TRBJ1-1, with TRBD1 matching 7 bases. The TCR was taken from a human donor with non-small cell lung cancer whose response to radiotherapy plus ipilimumab could not be evaluated. Specimen: peripheral blood, collected from a patient treated with radiotherapy plus ipilimumab. The CDR3 nucleotides read TGCGCCAGCAGCCAAGCCGGGACAGCCACTGAAGCTTTCTTT. It is translated as CASSQAGTATEAFF.